The 21 T cell receptor beta chains presented below share a single source sample, sequenced in a study of T cells after posttransplantation cyclophosphamide. Cyclophosphamide on days +3 and +4 followed busulfan-fludarabine conditioning and a marrow graft. Profiling relied on immunoSEQ multiplex PCR, and the TCRdb table lists in-frame clones only, not all of them. Altogether roughly 7,400 clones were found in the sample, and no singletons occur. The sequencing here drew on PBMCs, taken after allogeneic stem cell transplant with posttransplant cyclophosphamide. These receptors were taken from a female patient aged 50-59 years who received an allogeneic stem cell transplant from a related donor, was CMV-positive, and had no GVHD. Some T cells may trace back to the graft donor.

The table lists this clone with many counts. The CDR3 DNA is TGTGCCAGCAGCAACGAGGGGATGGGTGGCTACACCTTC. Its translation: CASSNEGMGGYTF. The chain recombines TRBV6-4 with TRBJ1-2, with D maybe TRBD1 (5 bases). V was pared by 6 bases and J by 7 bases, with 15 bases between. Per the germline V gene, CDR1 is MRHNA and CDR2 is SNTAGT. This CDR3 has 13 residues.

The sample holds many counts of this clone. The DNA of the CDR3 is TGTGCCAGCCCTCGGACTAGCGGGGGGAGGGGGGAGCTGTTTTTT. Its translation is CASPRTSGGRGELFF. V is TRBV6-7 and J is TRBJ2-2, with 14 bases aligning to TRBD2. TRBV6-7 qualifies as an ORF whose function is uncertain. V was clipped by 8 bases and J by 8 bases; unmatched bases: 7. The CDR3 runs 15 residues.

This clone occurred many times. This chain joins TRBV2 and TRBJ2-7; 9 nucleotides align to TRBD1. With 4 bases clipped from V and 7 bases from J, the junction kept 11 bases outside the gene matches. In germline, CDR1 is SNHLY, CDR2 FYNNEI. This CDR3 is 15 amino acids long. The CDR3 DNA reads as TGTGCCAGCAGTGCGAGGACAGGGGAAGAGTGGGAGCAGTACTTC. This translates into CASSARTGEEWEQYF.

This clone was detected ten times or more. The rearrangement links TRBV6-6 to TRBJ2-2; D unclear. Trimming stripped 0 bases from V and 2 bases from J, with 10 bases between. CDR1 and CDR2 (germline): MNHNY, SVGAGI (reference sequence). This CDR3 is built from 16 residues. The CDR3 loop is CASSYSPIGNTGELFF. The CDR3 DNA reads TGTGCCAGCAGTTACTCTCCGATCGGTAACACCGGGGAGCTGTTTTTT.

At least ten counts were recorded for this clone. The rearrangement links TRBV27 to TRBJ1-2; perhaps TRBD1 as D (5 bases). Germline-derived CDR1 and CDR2 are MNHEY and SMNVEV (reference sequence). There are 13 residues in the CDR3. Between the trimmed V and J ends, which lost 6 bases and 2 bases, there was a span of 10 bases. For the CDR3, the DNA is TGTGCCAGCAGCCAAAGGGGAAACTATGGCTACACCTTC. This encodes CASSQRGNYGYTF.

At least ten counts were recorded for this clone. The gene calls are TRBV9 and TRBJ2-7; 10 bases agree with TRBD1. Germline CDR1 is SGDLS and CDR2 is YYNGEE. This CDR3 region has 18 residues. The J segment lost 1 base and the V segment lost 2 bases, leaving 12 bases of the junction unmatched. Written as DNA, the CDR3 is TGTGCCAGCAGCGTCGGGACAGGGGTCCCCGGATATTCCTACGAGCAGTACTTC. Amino acids: CASSVGTGVPGYSYEQYF.

This clone was observed at least ten times. V usage is TRBV6-1 and J usage is TRBJ2-7; D might be TRBD1 (6 bases). The CDR3 length is 15 residues. Per germline, CDR1 MNHNS and CDR2 SASEGT. V lost 7 bases and J lost 4, with 20 bases in between. The CDR3 DNA reads as TGTGCCAGCATGTCTTCCGGGACACTGATATACGAGCAGTACTTC. The encoded protein is CASMSSGTLIYEQYF.

This clone occurred many times. The chain couples TRBV7-3 to TRBJ1-2, with 10 bases fitting TRBD1. Trimming cost V 4 bases and J 5 bases; bases outside gene matches: 7. This CDR3 contains 15 residues. The V gene's germline CDR1 is SGHTA and CDR2 FQGTGA. The CDR3 coding sequence is TGTGCCAGCAGCTCCGGGACAGGGGTTGGGTATGGCTACACCTTC. This sequence encodes CASSSGTGVGYGYTF. The full variable domain, with the rest looked up from reference TRBV7-3 and TRBJ1-2, is GAGVSQTPSNKVTEKGKYVELRCDPISGHTALYWYRQSLGQGPEFLIYFQGTGAADDSGLPNDRFFAVRPEGSVSTLKIQRTERGDSAVYLCASSSGTGVGYGYTFGSGTRLTVV.

In its sample, this clone is medium-sized. V and J are TRBV10-3 and TRBJ2-1; TRBD2 aligns across 15 bases. Germline lookup yields CDR1 ENHRY and CDR2 SYGVKD. CDR3 length: 17 amino acids. V lost 4 bases to trimming and J lost 7 bases; unmatched junction nucleotides: 8. The DNA of the CDR3 is TGTGCCATCAGTGTGGGACTAGCGGGAGGTGTGGGGAATGAGCAGTTCTTC. Translating it yields CAISVGLAGGVGNEQFF.

This rearrangement joins TRBV30 to TRBJ1-5; 10 bases agree with TRBD1. V trimming: 0 bases; J trimming: 6 bases; junction bases outside the gene matches: 8. The CDR3 contains 16 residues. Germline V lookup: CDR1 GTSNPN, CDR2 SVGIG (reference sequence). The CDR3 spells CAWSVDGTGASQPQHF. Written as DNA, the CDR3 is TGTGCCTGGAGTGTTGACGGGACAGGGGCGTCTCAGCCCCAGCATTTT. Using reference TRBV30 and TRBJ1-5 for the parts outside the CDR3, the full variable domain is SQTIHQWPATLVQPVGSPLSLECTVEGTSNPNLYWYRQAAGRGLQLLFYSVGIGQISSEVPQNLSASRPQDRQFILSSKKLLLSDSGFYLCAWSVDGTGASQPQHFGDGTRLSIL.

At least ten counts were recorded for this clone. This chain uses TRBV27 with TRBJ2-1; D ambiguous. CDR1 and CDR2 from the germline V gene are MNHEY and SMNVEV (reference sequence). Between the trimmed V and J ends, which lost 2 bases and 0 bases, there was a span of 11 bases. The CDR3 length is 16 residues. The CDR3 region has the DNA TGTGCCAGCAGTTTACAAGGGTTCAGCTCCTACAATGAGCAGTTCTTC. This encodes CASSLQGFSSYNEQFF.

This clone was recorded many times. This sequence joins TRBV9 and TRBJ2-1; the match to TRBD2 covers 9 bases. Losses at the gene ends were 3 bases for V and 8 bases for J; bases not matched to a gene: 9. The germline V gene has CDR1 SGDLS and CDR2 YYNGEE. The CDR3 has 15 amino acids. Here the CDR3 DNA reads TGTGCCAGCAGCGGAGGGGCTAGCGGGAACTATGAGCAGTTCTTC. As protein: CASSGGASGNYEQFF.

This clone was recorded many times. For the CDR3, the DNA is TGTGCCGGAAGGGGAGACAGTGAAAAACTGTTTTTT. It is translated as CAGRGDSEKLFF. The chain recombines TRBV28 with TRBJ1-4; possibly TRBD1 for D (5 bases). The CDR3 is made up of 12 amino acids. CDR1 and CDR2 from the germline V gene are MDHEN and SYDVKM. V was pared by 11 bases and J by 7 bases, with 14 bases between.

This clone was seen repeatedly, ten times or more. This chain uses TRBV24-1 with TRBJ2-3; D may be TRBD1 (6 bases). V dropped 5 bases and J dropped 2 bases, with 13 bases sitting between them. Germline V gives CDR1 KGHDR, CDR2 SFDVKD. CDR3 length: 15 amino acids. The CDR3 loop reads CATSVSGQTTDTQYF. Here the CDR3 DNA reads TGTGCCACCAGTGTCTCGGGACAAACCACAGATACGCAGTATTTT.

By frequency in the sample, this clone is medium-sized. This sequence joins TRBV18 and TRBJ1-1, with a possible D match to TRBD1 (5 bases). Germline CDR1 is KGHSH and CDR2 is LQKENI. V was cut by 2 bases and J by 1 base, with 11 bases left in between. The CDR3 contains 15 residues. The CDR3 loop reads CASSPTRVGNTEAFF. CDR3 DNA: TGTGCCAGCTCACCAACCAGGGTCGGGAACACTGAAGCTTTCTTT.

This clone occurred many times. J is TRBJ2-7 and V is TRBV7-2; 7 bases map to TRBD1. The ends lost 2 bases at V and 2 bases at J; junction bases unmatched: 6. Germline V gene lookup returns CDR1 SGHTA and CDR2 FQGNSA. The CDR3 sequence is 15 residues long. CDR3 residues: CASSLRSQGTYEQYF. CDR3 DNA sequence: TGTGCCAGCAGCTTACGGTCACAGGGGACCTACGAGCAGTACTTC.

The chain's CDR3 is CASSVGLAGVSETQYF. DNA for the CDR3: TGTGCCAGCAGCGTAGGACTAGCGGGAGTTTCAGAGACCCAGTACTTC. The V gene is TRBV9, the J gene TRBJ2-5, with 12 bases fitting TRBD2. The CDR3 runs 16 residues. The V gene's germline CDR1 is SGDLS and CDR2 YYNGEE. V shed 0 bases, J shed 4 bases, and the junction held 4 bases outside the gene matches.

This clone showed up many times. V usage is TRBV7-2 and J usage is TRBJ1-2, with D unclear. The CDR3 runs to 13 residues. Germline V gene sequence: CDR1 SGHTA, CDR2 FQGNSA. With 2 bases removed from V and 8 bases from J, the gap between germline ends came to 12 bases. CDR3 amino acids: CASSLPTSVGYTF. The CDR3, as DNA: TGTGCCAGCAGCTTACCGACGAGCGTCGGCTACACCTTC.

The rearrangement uses TRBV30 and TRBJ1-6; a possible D gene is TRBD1 (5 bases). V was pared by 3 bases and J by 10 bases, with 22 bases between. Germline CDR1 GTSNPN, CDR2 SVGIG (reference sequence). The CDR3 has 16 amino acids. CDR3 region: CAWRLVGGQGRSPLHF. As DNA, the CDR3 is TGTGCCTGGAGGCTAGTAGGAGGTCAGGGAAGATCACCCCTCCACTTT.

This clone was picked up many times. The chain uses TRBV5-6 and TRBJ2-5, with D hard to call. This CDR3 region has 15 residues. The ends were cut back, 4 bases at V and 4 bases at J, with 17 bases in the middle. The germline V gene has CDR1 SGHDT and CDR2 YYEEEE. The CDR3 loop reads CASSLVWAGRETQYF. Written as DNA, the CDR3 is TGTGCCAGCAGCCTGGTGTGGGCAGGAAGAGAGACCCAGTACTTC.

This clone appeared many times. Here the CDR3 DNA reads TGTGCCACCAGTGATCCTGCCGGGACAGGGGCTGAAGAGCAGTACTTC. It codes for CATSDPAGTGAEEQYF. The chain has TRBV24-1 and TRBJ2-7, with 10 bases identical to TRBD1. Germline V gene sequence: CDR1 KGHDR, CDR2 SFDVKD. The CDR3 is made up of 16 amino acids. V dropped 3 bases and J dropped 7; count of bases not matched to a gene: 11.